The clone carrying this T cell receptor (beta chain) was counted many times. Antigen specificity is unknown. Researchers tagged individual cDNA molecules with unique molecular identifiers. MiXCR, applied by TCRdb to the 5' RACE reads, yields one record per CDR3 protein. This sample has about 39,000 distinct CDR3 sequences; 5.5% occur once, and the top ten carry 4.4%. The germline V gene has CDR1 SGDLS and CDR2 YYNGEE. V was trimmed by 6 bases and J by 2 bases, leaving 8 bases between them. The CDR3 consists of 13 residues. The data derive from a study of early T cells in non-severe SARS-CoV-2 infection. Study details: The authors sequenced bulk RNA from unsorted whole blood, leaving chains unpaired.

Study-wide results and limits: CD4 and private specificities were missed by VDJdb matching, which favored anti-spike CD8 responses.

Sequencing was performed on whole blood, taken at baseline. This receptor was obtained from an adult who was a healthcare worker with PCR-confirmed SARS-CoV-2 infection or an uninfected control (not recorded which). The chain links TRBV9 to TRBJ2-2; possible D gene TRBD1, 5 bases. In nucleotides, the CDR3 is TGTGCCAGCACAGGGCGAAACACCGGGGAGCTGTTTTTT. As protein: CASTGRNTGELFF. The whole variable domain, filled in from reference TRBV9 and TRBJ2-2, reads DSGVTQTPKHLITATGQRVTLRCSPRSGDLSVYWYQQSLDQGLQFLIQYYNGEERAKGNILERFSAQQFPDLHSELNLSSLELGDSALYFCASTGRNTGELFFGEGSRLTVL.